This T cell receptor (beta chain) stems from a study of T cell responses to AZD1222 COVID-19 vaccine. TCRdb keeps only in-frame clones here, not all; method: immunoSEQ multiplex PCR. The sample carries 150,000 to 190,000 clones, 90% recorded once. Per the germline V gene, CDR1 is KGHSH and CDR2 is LQKENI. The V end lost 3 bases, the J end lost 0 bases, and 17 bases lay between the germline ends. This CDR3 region has 17 residues. Specimen: peripheral blood, collected on day 0 of AZD1222 vaccination. This sequence was found in an adult in good health. This chain uses TRBV18 with TRBJ1-1, with D unresolved. Here the CDR3 DNA reads TGTGCCAGCTCACCCGACGAGAGGAGGGCGATGAACACTGAAGCTTTCTTT. Translated: CASSPDERRAMNTEAFF.